The present T cell receptor beta chain was sequenced within a study of blood T cells in healthy people across ages. Whole-study results and caveats: In long-lived donors, naive CD4+ cell counts and diversity exceeded those of aged donors. Diversity of TCR beta per million T cells declined in a roughly linear way with age.

On this clonotype: The antigen remains unidentified.

This CDR3 is built from 15 residues. CDR1 SGHAT and CDR2 FQNNGV come from the germline V gene. A second PCR of roughly 7 to 11 cycles used a sample-barcoded 5' primer and a J-beta primer mix. All samples yielded 2.5 million or more CDR3-containing paired-end reads. Each CDR3 protein gets one entry after TCRdb re-called the 5' RACE reads with MiXCR. The table includes roughly 680,000 distinct CDR3 sequences, approximately 21% detected once. No fewer than 5.5 micrograms of total RNA were isolated from every sample. This sequence joins TRBV11-2 and TRBJ2-5; 8 nucleotides match TRBD2. The J call could be wrong; TRBJ2-7 is a better fit for the DNA end. The sequence was obtained from a man in his 70s in good health. Sequences were obtained from blood. CDR3 region: CASSLGRGLGHEQYF. In DNA, the CDR3 is TGTGCCAGCAGCTTAGGCCGGGGACTAGGGCACGAGCAGTACTTC.